A selection of T cell receptor beta chains follows, all from one sample in a study of T cells in Graves' hyperthyroidism and ophthalmopathy. TCRdb reanalysed the multiplex PCR reads using MiXCR and keeps one entry per CDR3 protein. The sample has over 700,000 distinct CDR3 sequences; more than 30% are singletons. Specimen: blood. Receptors originate from a man aged 18 to 30 with Graves' hyperthyroidism. Each CDR3 is given with its conserved first and last residue. A D gene is named only where the DNA matches it firmly. Clone size is shown for a subset of rows, as once, few, many or a class of expanded clone.

size: many; D: TRBD1; V: TRBV10-3; J: TRBJ1-2; CDR3: CAISADRGYGYTF; DNA: TGTGCCATCAGTGCTGACAGGGGCTATGGCTACACCTTC
size: NA; D: NA; V: TRBV14; J: TRBJ1-2; CDR3: CASSPRRQQGYTF; DNA: TGTGCCAGCAGCCCAAGGAGACAACAGGGCTACACCTTC
size: many; D: NA; V: TRBV15; J: TRBJ1-1; CDR3: CATSRGGLNTEAFF; DNA: TGTGCCACCAGCAGAGGTGGCCTGAACACTGAAGCTTTCTTT
size: NA; D: NA; V: TRBV29-1; J: TRBJ1-5; CDR3: CSVMAASGRGINQPQHF; DNA: TGCAGCGTGATGGCCGCCAGCGGGAGAGGGATCAATCAGCCCCAGCATTTT
size: once; D: NA; V: TRBV11-3; J: TRBJ2-3; CDR3: CASGQGDTQYF; DNA: TGTGCCAGCGGCCAAGGAGATACGCAGTATTTT
size: NA; D: NA; V: TRBV19; J: TRBJ1-1; CDR3: CASSIGDSLNTEAFF; DNA: TGTGCCAGTAGTATCGGAGACAGCTTGAACACTGAAGCTTTCTTT
size: NA; D: NA; V: TRBV5-1; J: TRBJ1-1; CDR3: CASSLARGGEAFF; DNA: TGCGCCAGCAGCTTGGCCCGGGGGGGCGAAGCTTTCTTT
size: few; D: TRBD2; V: TRBV5-1; J: TRBJ2-7; CDR3: CASSLGSGKVNEQYF; DNA: TGCGCCAGCAGCTTGGGCAGCGGGAAGGTAAACGAGCAGTACTTC
size: few; D: NA; V: TRBV6-5; J: TRBJ1-4; CDR3: CASSYAGAGEKLFF; DNA: TGTGCCAGCAGTTACGCTGGGGCAGGTGAAAAACTGTTTTTT
size: few; D: NA; V: TRBV4-1; J: TRBJ1-5; CDR3: CASSQGSSQPQHF; DNA: TGCGCCAGCAGCCAGGGCAGTAGTCAGCCCCAGCATTTT
size: many; D: NA; V: TRBV20-1; J: TRBJ1-1; CDR3: CSARTGGQSEAFF; DNA: TGCAGTGCTAGGACGGGTGGACAGTCCGAAGCTTTCTTT
size: few; D: TRBD1; V: TRBV6-6; J: TRBJ1-5; CDR3: CASKVTGGRQPQHF; DNA: TGTGCCAGTAAGGTTACAGGGGGCCGGCAGCCCCAGCATTTT
size: many; D: NA; V: TRBV20-1; J: TRBJ1-3; CDR3: CSARRISGNTIYF; DNA: TGCAGTGCTAGGAGGATCTCTGGAAACACCATATATTTT
size: many; D: NA; V: TRBV2; J: TRBJ1-4; CDR3: CASRVRSNEKLFF; DNA: TGTGCCAGCAGAGTTCGATCTAATGAAAAACTGTTTTTT
size: NA; D: NA; V: TRBV6-6; J: TRBJ1-1; CDR3: CASSSYKQGGTEAFF; DNA: TGTGCCAGCAGTTCATACAAACAGGGAGGGACTGAAGCTTTCTTT
size: NA; D: NA; V: TRBV7-9; J: TRBJ2-7; CDR3: CASSSPPGEQYF; DNA: TGTGCCAGCAGCTCCCCCCCTGGCGAGCAGTACTTC
size: many; D: TRBD2; V: TRBV7-9; J: TRBJ2-7; CDR3: CASILAGGSTYEQYF; DNA: TGTGCCAGCATCCTAGCGGGAGGGTCCACCTACGAGCAGTACTTC
size: NA; D: NA; V: TRBV7-8; J: TRBJ1-1; CDR3: CASSWEGGLTEAFF; DNA: TGTGCCAGCAGCTGGGAGGGGGGGTTGACTGAAGCTTTCTTT
size: few; D: NA; V: TRBV4-3; J: TRBJ2-5; CDR3: CASSQEVSRTQQETQYF; DNA: TGCGCCAGCAGCCAAGAAGTGAGTAGGACGCAGCAAGAGACCCAGTACTTC
size: NA; D: NA; V: TRBV5-5; J: TRBJ1-1; CDR3: CASSLWGRQQKNTEAFF; DNA: TGTGCCAGCAGCTTATGGGGCCGACAGCAGAAGAACACTGAAGCTTTCTTT
size: few; D: TRBD2; V: TRBV7-3; J: TRBJ2-5; CDR3: CASSHLISGRAAETQYF; DNA: TGTGCCAGCAGCCACCTGATCAGCGGGAGGGCCGCTGAGACCCAGTACTTC
size: NA; D: NA; V: TRBV7-8; J: TRBJ2-7; CDR3: CASSLGTHPAYEQYF; DNA: TGTGCCAGCAGCTTAGGGACACACCCCGCCTACGAGCAGTACTTC